The 18 T cell receptor beta chains below were found in one sample sequenced in a study of beta chain features in type 1 diabetes. All of the isolated RNA was reverse transcribed, so expressed TCRB transcripts were sequenced. The method was immunoSEQ multiplex PCR; TCRdb's version includes in-frame clones alone and lacks a portion of them. Of 330,000 or so clones in the sample, roughly 12% are singletons; the top ten hold 0.0085% to 0.012%. Study-wide results and caveats: Moderate yet significant TCRB CDR3 shortening was seen in Type 1 diabetes patients in all four CD4+ subsets.

No antigens are known for them. Sequencing was performed on naive CD4+ T cells from blood. Every receptor here comes from a woman in her late teens or twenties with type 1 diabetes.

This clone was detected a few times. Likely a read error: the CDR3 ends without its conserved phenylalanine or tryptophan. The DNA is left out, because the CDR3 cannot be placed on it with certainty; the CDR3 is given as TCRdb lists it. The chain is built from TRBV19 and TRBJ1-1; TRBD1 is taken as the D call from the table, unchecked against the DNA. The germline V gene encodes CDR1 LNHDA and CDR2 SQIVND (reference sequence). The CDR3 extends over 14 residues, inclusive of both ends. The CDR3 region is CASSEVTSGTGLLL.

The chain links TRBV30 to TRBJ2-1; D may be TRBD2 (6 bases). Germline lookup yields CDR1 GTSNPN and CDR2 SVGIG (reference sequence). The germline V and J ends were trimmed by 2 bases and 13 bases, with 18 bases remaining between them. The CDR3 has 13 residues. This chain's CDR3 is CAWSSLIQEGQFF. In DNA form, the CDR3 reads TGTGCCTGGAGTTCCTTGATACAGGAGGGCCAGTTCTTC. The complete variable domain, with remaining parts taken from reference TRBV30 and TRBJ2-1, reads SQTIHQWPATLVQPVGSPLSLECTVEGTSNPNLYWYRQAAGRGLQLLFYSVGIGQISSEVPQNLSASRPQDRQFILSSKKLLLSDSGFYLCAWSSLIQEGQFFGPGTRLTVL.

This clone was seen only a few times. The chain employs TRBV7-9 and TRBJ2-4; a weak D match, TRBD1 (7 bases). V was trimmed by 1 base and J by 14 bases, leaving 18 bases between them. CDR1 and CDR2 from the germline V gene are SEHNR and FQNEAQ (reference sequence). The CDR3 sequence is 14 residues long. The DNA for the CDR3 is TGTGCCAGCAGCTTAGAGGGGGCCGCGGGGTTCGAGTACTTC. The encoded protein is CASSLEGAAGFEYF. The full variable domain, completed using reference TRBV7-9 and TRBJ2-4, is DTGVSQNPRHKITKRGQNVTFRCDPISEHNRLYWYRQTLGQGPEFLTYFQNEAQLEKSRLLSDRFSAERPKGSFSTLEIQRTEQGDSAMYLCASSLEGAAGFEYFGAGTRLSVL.

In this sample, this clone turned up a few times. This chain uses TRBV5-6 with TRBJ2-5; weak D call: TRBD1 (5 bases). The CDR3 spans 13 residues. Trimming removed 7 bases at V and 5 bases at J, with 15 bases between. Germline V lookup: CDR1 SGHDT, CDR2 YYEEEE. The CDR3 sequence is CASGTGTSETQYF. DNA of the CDR3: TGTGCCAGCGGCACAGGAACTTCGGAGACCCAGTACTTC.

The sample holds a few counts of this clone. Distinct nucleotide sequences in the sample also encode this CDR3. This chain connects TRBV5-1 to TRBJ2-7; D may be TRBD1 (5 bases). V was pared by 3 bases and J by 1 base, with 8 bases between. CDR3 length: 13 residues. Germline V gene sequence: CDR1 SGHRS, CDR2 YFSETQ. The CDR3 nucleotides are TGCGCCAGCAGCTCTACAGGATCCTACGAGCAGTACTTC. It is translated as CASSSTGSYEQYF. Supplemented by reference TRBV5-1 and TRBJ2-7, the full variable domain reads KAGVTQTPRYLIKTRGQQVTLSCSPISGHRSVSWYQQTPGQGLQFLFEYFSETQRNKGNFPGRFSGRQFSNSRSEMNVSTLELGDSALYLCASSSTGSYEQYFGPGTRLTVT.

This clone was seen a handful of times. This chain joins TRBV6-6 and TRBJ2-5; 8 bases agree with TRBD1. The CDR3 sequence is 14 residues long. The V gene's germline CDR1 is MNHNY and CDR2 SVGAGI (reference sequence). The V gene end was trimmed by 3 bases and the J gene end by 2 bases; junction bases not matched to a gene: 2. CDR3 protein: CASSYGQGQETQYF. The CDR3 nucleotides are TGTGCCAGCAGTTATGGACAGGGTCAAGAGACCCAGTACTTC.

This clone was counted only a few times. The chain carries TRBV9 and TRBJ1-1; D is unresolved. Trimming removed 2 bases at V and 5 bases at J, with 13 bases between. The length of the CDR3 is 14 residues. Looked up from germline, CDR1 is SGDLS and CDR2 is YYNGEE. The CDR3 loop reads CASSVFADRTEAFF. The CDR3 DNA reads TGTGCCAGCAGCGTCTTTGCGGATAGGACTGAAGCTTTCTTT.

This clone occurred once. The rearrangement joins TRBV4-3 to TRBJ2-7; a possible D gene is TRBD1 (6 bases). Germline lookup yields CDR1 LGHNA and CDR2 YSLEER. V gave up 4 bases and J gave up 2 bases, with 12 bases separating them. This CDR3 spans 14 amino acids. CDR3 DNA sequence: TGCGCCAGCAGCCTTGGCAGGGGCCCCTACGAGCAGTACTTC. It specifies CASSLGRGPYEQYF.

This clone was seen more than once but under ten times. The chain combines TRBV29-1 with TRBJ2-6; tentative D call: TRBD2 (6 bases). The CDR3 runs to 16 residues. CDR1 SQVTM and CDR2 ANQGSEA come from the germline V gene. Trimming removed 7 bases at V and 0 bases at J, with 16 bases between. The CDR3: CSASRDSYSGANVLTF. For the CDR3, the DNA is TGCAGCGCCTCCCGGGACTCCTACTCTGGGGCCAACGTCCTGACTTTC.

The chain carries TRBV7-9 and TRBJ2-1; 8 nucleotides align to TRBD1. Germline V gene sequence: CDR1 SEHNR, CDR2 FQNEAQ (reference sequence). This CDR3 spans 13 amino acids. Germline trimming cut 5 bases from V and 10 bases from J; bases unmatched to any gene: 7. The CDR3 sequence: CASSRPGQVEQFF. The DNA for the CDR3 is TGTGCCAGCAGCCGACCGGGACAGGTCGAGCAGTTCTTC. Drawing the rest from reference TRBV7-9 and TRBJ2-1, the complete variable domain is DTGVSQNPRHKITKRGQNVTFRCDPISEHNRLYWYRQTLGQGPEFLTYFQNEAQLEKSRLLSDRFSAERPKGSFSTLEIQRTEQGDSAMYLCASSRPGQVEQFFGPGTRLTVL.

The chain links TRBV5-6 to TRBJ2-7; weak D call: TRBD1 (5 bases). There are 14 residues in the CDR3. Germline V gene lookup returns CDR1 SGHDT and CDR2 YYEEEE. Trimming took 0 bases from V and 2 from J, leaving 9 bases between them. CDR3 in amino acids: CASSLVLRAYEQYF. CDR3 DNA: TGTGCCAGCAGCTTGGTCCTCAGGGCCTACGAGCAGTACTTC.

The chain uses TRBV25-1 and TRBJ2-3; 13 bases align to TRBD2. J gave up 2 bases and V 8 bases, and 7 bases lay outside the gene matches. The CDR3 spans 16 residues. Germline CDR1 is MGHDK and CDR2 is SYGVNS. The CDR3 nucleotides are TGTGCCAGCTCACGACTAGCGGGGGGAACCACAGATACGCAGTATTTT. Its translation: CASSRLAGGTTDTQYF. The full variable domain, in which reference TRBV25-1 and TRBJ2-3 provide the parts outside the CDR3, is EADIYQTPRYLVIGTGKKITLECSQTMGHDKMYWYQQDPGMELHLIHYSYGVNSTEKGDLSSESTVSRIRTEHFPLTLESARPSHTSQYLCASSRLAGGTTDTQYFGPGTRLTVL.

There are a few counts of this clone. J is TRBJ2-7 and V is TRBV7-9; D remains ambiguous. The CDR3 loop spans 14 amino acids. Trimming removed 1 base from V and 2 bases from J, with 9 bases in between. Germline loops: CDR1 SEHNR, CDR2 FQNEAQ (reference sequence). For the CDR3, the DNA is TGTGCCAGCAGCTTAGAGTCCTCTACCTACGAGCAGTACTTC. It encodes CASSLESSTYEQYF.

This clone was seen only a few times. The chain joins TRBV5-4 to TRBJ2-6; 10 bases agree with TRBD1. CDR3 length equals 17 residues. The V segment lost 1 base and the J segment 8 bases; nucleotides outside the gene matches: 9. Germline CDR1 and CDR2: SGHNT and YYREEE (reference sequence). The chain's CDR3 is CASSLRVRDRGTNVLTF. DNA for the CDR3: TGTGCCAGCAGCTTGAGGGTGCGGGACAGGGGAACCAACGTCCTGACTTTC. The variable domain in full, completed from reference TRBV5-4 and TRBJ2-6, reads ETGVTQSPTHLIKTRGQQVTLRCSSQSGHNTVSWYQQALGQGPQFIFQYYREEENGRGNFPPRFSGLQFPNYSSELNVNALELDDSALYLCASSLRVRDRGTNVLTFGAGSRLTVL.

To note about this clone: The junction and the germline gene differ at one end; a read error may be behind it. The chain joins TRBV19 to TRBJ2-1; tentatively, D is TRBD2 (6 bases). The germline V gene has CDR1 LNHDA and CDR2 SQIVND (reference sequence). The CDR3 runs 15 residues. Here the CDR3 DNA reads TGTGCCAGTAGTATAGATCCGAGGACTCGGGGGAGTTTGGTCTTC. Its translation is CASSIDPRTRGSLVF.

This clone was found a few times. The chain couples TRBV11-2 to TRBJ2-7; 8 positions agree with TRBD1. CDR1 and CDR2 (germline): SGHAT, FQNNGV. V lost 0 bases and J lost 4; bases outside the gene matches: 14. There are 18 residues in the CDR3. CDR3 residues: CASSLDLSVGTGWYEQYF. The CDR3 nucleotides are TGTGCCAGCAGCTTAGATCTCTCCGTTGGGACAGGTTGGTACGAGCAGTACTTC.

A few counts support this clone. This rearrangement joins TRBV10-3 to TRBJ2-2; perhaps TRBD1 as D (6 bases). The CDR3 has 14 amino acids. The V end was cut by 6 bases, the J end by 3 bases, with 11 bases between. The V gene's germline CDR1 is ENHRY and CDR2 SYGVKD. The CDR3 DNA reads as TGTGCCATCAGAGGGACAAGGGACACCGGGGAGCTGTTTTTT. This translates into CAIRGTRDTGELFF.

This clone came up a few times. This rearrangement joins TRBV7-2 to TRBJ2-7; D might be TRBD1 (5 bases). Deletions cut 4 bases from V and 4 bases from J, with 20 bases between. This CDR3 spans 16 amino acids. CDR1 and CDR2 from the germline V gene are SGHTA and FQGNSA. This CDR3 is CASSSGQGSFWYEQYF. Written as DNA, the CDR3 is TGTGCCAGCAGCTCGGGTCAGGGCAGTTTTTGGTACGAGCAGTACTTC.